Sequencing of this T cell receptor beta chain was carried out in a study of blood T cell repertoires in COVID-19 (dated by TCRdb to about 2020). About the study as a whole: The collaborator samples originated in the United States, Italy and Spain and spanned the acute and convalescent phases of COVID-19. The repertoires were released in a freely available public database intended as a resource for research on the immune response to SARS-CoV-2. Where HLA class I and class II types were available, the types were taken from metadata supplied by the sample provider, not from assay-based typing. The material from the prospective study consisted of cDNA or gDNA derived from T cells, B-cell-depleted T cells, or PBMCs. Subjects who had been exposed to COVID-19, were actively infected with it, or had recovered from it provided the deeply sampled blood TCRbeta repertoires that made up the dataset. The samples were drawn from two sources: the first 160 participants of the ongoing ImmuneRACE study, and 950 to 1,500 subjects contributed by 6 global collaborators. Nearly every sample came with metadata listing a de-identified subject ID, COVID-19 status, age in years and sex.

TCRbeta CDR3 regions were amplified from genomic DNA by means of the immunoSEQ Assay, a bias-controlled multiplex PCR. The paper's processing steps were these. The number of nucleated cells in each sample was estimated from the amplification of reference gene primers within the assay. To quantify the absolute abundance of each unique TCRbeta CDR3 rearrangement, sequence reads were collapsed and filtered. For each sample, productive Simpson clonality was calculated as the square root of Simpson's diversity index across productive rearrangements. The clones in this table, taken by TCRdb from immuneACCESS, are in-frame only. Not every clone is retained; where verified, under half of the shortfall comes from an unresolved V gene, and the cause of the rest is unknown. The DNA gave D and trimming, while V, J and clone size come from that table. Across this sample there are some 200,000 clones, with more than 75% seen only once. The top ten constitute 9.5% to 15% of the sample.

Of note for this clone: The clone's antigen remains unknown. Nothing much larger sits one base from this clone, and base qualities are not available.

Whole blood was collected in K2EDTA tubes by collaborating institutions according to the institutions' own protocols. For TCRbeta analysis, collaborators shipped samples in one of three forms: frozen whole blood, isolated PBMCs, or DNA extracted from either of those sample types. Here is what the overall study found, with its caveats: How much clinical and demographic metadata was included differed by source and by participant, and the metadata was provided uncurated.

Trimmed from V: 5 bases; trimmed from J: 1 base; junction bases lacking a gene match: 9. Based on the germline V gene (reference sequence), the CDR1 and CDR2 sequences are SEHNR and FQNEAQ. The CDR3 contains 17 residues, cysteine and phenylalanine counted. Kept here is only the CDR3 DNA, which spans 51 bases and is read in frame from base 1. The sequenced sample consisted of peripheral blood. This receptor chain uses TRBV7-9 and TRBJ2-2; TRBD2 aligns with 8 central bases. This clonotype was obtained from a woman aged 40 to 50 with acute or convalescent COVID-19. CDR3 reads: CASSRNPTSENTGELFF. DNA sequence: TGTGCCAGCAGCCGAAACCCGACTAGCGAGAACACCGGGGAGCTGTTTTTT.